These T cell receptor beta chains were read from a single sample in a study of cytomegalovirus exposure and HLA in healthy donors. Assay used: immunoSEQ multiplex PCR; TCRdb lists only in-frame clones, some missing. The sample holds almost 200,000 clones; 79% are singletons and the top ten take approximately 4.4%. Sequencing used PBMCs. The origin of the receptors is a woman aged 25 to 39 in good health and CMV-seropositive. CDR3s include the opening cysteine and the closing phenylalanine or tryptophan. A D gene is named only where the DNA matches it firmly. Size tells how often a clone was seen (once, few, many) or the class of an expanded clone, and some rows leave it out.

J | size | D | V | DNA | CDR3
TRBJ1-4 | NA | NA | TRBV4-1 | TGCGCCAGCAGCCAAGGGGCCAGGGTGACTAATGAAAAACTGTTTTTT | CASSQGARVTNEKLFF
TRBJ2-7 | NA | NA | TRBV30 | TGTGCCTGGAGCGGTACTATGGTTAAGTCCTACGAGCAGTACTTC | CAWSGTMVKSYEQYF
TRBJ2-5 | medium-sized | TRBD1 | TRBV4-2 | TGTGCCAGCAGCCAAGATACAGGGGGGCAAGAGACCCAGTACTTC | CASSQDTGGQETQYF
TRBJ2-7 | once | TRBD2 | TRBV5-8 | TGTGCCAGCAGCTTGAGTCGGGGGGCCTACGAGCAGTACTTC | CASSLSRGAYEQYF
TRBJ2-1 | NA | NA | TRBV7-9 | TGTGCCAGCAGCCCTGTACCCTCAAGAGGGGAGCAGTTCTTC | CASSPVPSRGEQFF
TRBJ2-7 | NA | TRBD1 | TRBV9 | TGTGCCAGCAGCGCGGCAGGGGGTACCTCCTACGAGCAGTACTTC | CASSAAGGTSYEQYF
TRBJ2-7 | NA | NA | TRBV18 | TGTGCCAGCTCACCGGGGGGTTCCTGGGGGCAGTACTTC | CASSPGGSWGQYF
TRBJ2-7 | NA | NA | TRBV19 | TGTGCCAGTAGTAAAGACAGTTACGAGCAGTACTTC | CASSKDSYEQYF
TRBJ2-3 | NA | NA | TRBV27 | TGTGCCAGCAGTTTATATTCGGGGAGTGGCACAGATACGCAGTATTTT | CASSLYSGSGTDTQYF
TRBJ2-7 | NA | TRBD2 | TRBV11-3 | TGTGCCAGCAGCCGACTAGCGGGAGGAGGAGGTTTGATTTGGGAGCAGTACTTC | CASSRLAGGGGLIWEQYF
TRBJ1-2 | NA | NA | TRBV30 | TGTGCCTGGAGCCCCGGGGGTAACTATGGCTACACCTTC | CAWSPGGNYGYTF
TRBJ1-1 | NA | TRBD1 | TRBV10-3 | TGTGCCATCAGGATTAACAGGGGGCAAACGTCTGAAGCTTTCTTT | CAIRINRGQTSEAFF
TRBJ2-5 | NA | NA | TRBV4-1 | TGCGCCAGCAGCCAAGATTCGGAGACCCAGTACTTC | CASSQDSETQYF
TRBJ2-7 | few | NA | TRBV2 | TGTGCCAGCAGTACGGAGGGCGGGTCCTACGAGCAGTACTTC | CASSTEGGSYEQYF
TRBJ1-6 | once | NA | TRBV6-5 | TGTGCCAGCAGCTACGGGGGGGGCCGGTTGAATTCACCCCTCCACTTT | CASSYGGGRLNSPLHF
TRBJ2-2 | NA | NA | TRBV9 | TGTGCCAGCAGCGTGACACAGAACACCGGGGAGCTGTTTTTT | CASSVTQNTGELFF
TRBJ1-4 | NA | NA | TRBV4-3 | TGCGCCAGCAGCCAAGATCATAAACAGATAAATGAAAAACTGTTTTTT | CASSQDHKQINEKLFF
TRBJ2-2 | few | NA | TRBV6-5 | TGTGCCAGCAAATTGGACATCAACACCGGGGAGCTGTTTTTT | CASKLDINTGELFF
TRBJ2-7 | NA | NA | TRBV5-1 | TGCGCCAGCAGCTTGGATGCCGGGGGGCCCTACGAGCAGTACTTC | CASSLDAGGPYEQYF
TRBJ2-2 | NA | NA | TRBV5-1 | TGCGCCAGCCAGGGGCTAGGCGGGAACACCGGGGAGCTGTTTTTT | CASQGLGGNTGELFF
TRBJ1-1 | NA | NA | TRBV30 | TGTGCCTGTTCTAAGGGGCGGACTGAAGCTTTCTTT | CACSKGRTEAFF
TRBJ1-5 | NA | TRBD1 | TRBV30 | TGTGCCTGGAGCGTACAGGGGGATCAGCCCCAGCATTTT | CAWSVQGDQPQHF
TRBJ1-6 | NA | NA | TRBV21-1 | TGTGCCAGCAGCAAAGGAGCCAGCCGAGGGACCTATAATTCACCCCTCCACTTT | CASSKGASRGTYNSPLHF
TRBJ1-1 | few | TRBD1 | TRBV6-5 | TGTGCCAGCAGCCCGACAGGGGTGACCACTGAAGCTTTCTTT | CASSPTGVTTEAFF
TRBJ2-1 | NA | NA | TRBV5-6 | TGTGCCAGCAGCTTTGCCACTCTACCGAATGAGCAGTTCTTC | CASSFATLPNEQFF
TRBJ1-5 | NA | TRBD1 | TRBV9 | TGTGCCAGCAGCGTAGACGGGACAGGCAATCAGCCCCAGCATTTT | CASSVDGTGNQPQHF
TRBJ1-1 | NA | TRBD1 | TRBV18 | TGTGCCAGCTCAGCGACAGGGGGGAGAACTGAAGCTTTCTTT | CASSATGGRTEAFF